A single sample is the source of the 2 T cell receptor beta chains below, sequenced in a study of T cells in Graves' hyperthyroidism and ophthalmopathy. Amplified TCR beta CDR3 regions came from RNA transcripts. HTBI primers drove first-round RT-PCR of the TCR CDR3. TCRdb called the multiplex PCR reads again in MiXCR, with one record for every CDR3 protein. The sample lists roughly 420,000 distinct CDR3 sequences; 15% to 18% were seen once. What was sequenced was blood. The receptors were gathered from a woman aged 18-29 years with Graves' hyperthyroidism.

This clonotype was seen ten or more times. The gene calls are TRBV4-1 and TRBJ2-2; possible D gene TRBD1, 7 bases. The germline V gene encodes CDR1 MGHRA and CDR2 YSYEKL. The CDR3 has 17 residues. V was shortened by 1 base and J by 4 bases, with 16 bases between the two germline ends. Written as DNA, the CDR3 is TGCGCCAGCAGCCAAGCGTTGGGCAGGGGGGTCACCGGGGAGCTGTTTTTT. Its translation: CASSQALGRGVTGELFF.

This clonotype was seen many times. CDR3 loop: CAIWTIPYEQYF. The CDR3 nucleotides are TGTGCCATTTGGACGATTCCCTACGAGCAGTACTTC. V usage is TRBV6-2 or TRBV6-3 and J usage is TRBJ2-7; D call uncertain. Trimming stripped 10 bases from V and 2 bases from J, with 12 bases between. This CDR3 has 12 residues. Germline CDR1 is MNHEY and CDR2 is SVGEGT.